The 3 T cell receptor beta chains reported below all come from one sample, sequenced in a study of beta chain features in type 1 diabetes. Whole-study results and caveats: Researchers report that Type 1 diabetes patients had moderately but significantly shorter TCRB CDR3s across all four CD4+ subsets.

These receptors' targets are unknown. As every portion of the isolated RNA was reverse transcribed, the sequencing read expressed TCRB transcripts. TCRdb keeps only in-frame clones here, not all; method: immunoSEQ multiplex PCR. The sample consists of 95,000 to 150,000 clones, roughly 17% of them appearing once. The sample consisted of central memory CD4+ T cells from blood. These receptors were collected from a man younger than 45 with type 1 diabetes.

This clone was recorded a few times. The junction departs from the called germline gene at one end, perhaps through a read error. J is TRBJ1-1 and V is TRBV2, with D hard to call. The germline gives CDR1 SNHLY, CDR2 FYNNEI. The CDR3 spans 12 residues. Written as DNA, the CDR3 is TGTGCCGGCAGAGAAGTGAACACTGAAGCTTTCTTT. Protein: CAGREVNTEAFF.

This clone showed up just a few times. The rearrangement links TRBV14 to TRBJ1-6; D possibly corresponds to TRBD1 (6 bases). From germline, CDR1 is SGHDN and CDR2 FVKESK. Trimming left V 2 bases short and J 9 bases short, with 17 bases between. The CDR3 loop spans 16 amino acids. CDR3 bases: TGTGCCAGCAGCCAATTCCAGAGGGGGAAGGGTTCACCCCTCCACTTT. Protein: CASSQFQRGKGSPLHF. Filled out from reference TRBV14 and TRBJ1-6, the complete variable domain reads EAGVTQFPSHSVIEKGQTVTLRCDPISGHDNLYWYRRVMGKEIKFLLHFVKESKQDESGMPNNRFLAERTGGTYSTLKVQPAELEDSGVYFCASSQFQRGKGSPLHFGNGTRLTVT.

This clone was seen many times. This chain uses TRBV28 with TRBJ2-1, with 8 bases aligning to TRBD1. Germline trimming cut 3 bases from V and 5 bases from J; bases unmatched to any gene: 9. Germline loops: CDR1 MDHEN, CDR2 SYDVKM. CDR3 size: 16 residues. This CDR3 is CASSFPRDRMNNEQFF. CDR3 coding DNA: TGTGCCAGCAGTTTCCCCCGGGACAGGATGAACAATGAGCAGTTCTTC.